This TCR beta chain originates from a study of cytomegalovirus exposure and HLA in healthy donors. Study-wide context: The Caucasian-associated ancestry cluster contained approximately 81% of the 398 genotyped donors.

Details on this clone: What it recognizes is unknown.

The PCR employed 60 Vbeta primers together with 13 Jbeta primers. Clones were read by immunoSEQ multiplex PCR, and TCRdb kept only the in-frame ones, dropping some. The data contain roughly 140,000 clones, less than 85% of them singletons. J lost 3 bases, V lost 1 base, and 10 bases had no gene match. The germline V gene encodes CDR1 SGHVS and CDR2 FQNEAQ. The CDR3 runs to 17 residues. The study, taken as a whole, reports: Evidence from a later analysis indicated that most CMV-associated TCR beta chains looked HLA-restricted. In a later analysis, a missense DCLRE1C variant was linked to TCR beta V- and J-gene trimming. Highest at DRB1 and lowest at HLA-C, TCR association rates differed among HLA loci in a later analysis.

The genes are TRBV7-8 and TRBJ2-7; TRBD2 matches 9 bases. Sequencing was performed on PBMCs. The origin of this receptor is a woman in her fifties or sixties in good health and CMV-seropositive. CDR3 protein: CASSLVEDERGVYEQYF. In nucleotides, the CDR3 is TGTGCCAGCAGCTTAGTAGAGGACGAGCGGGGGGTCTACGAGCAGTACTTC.